This record looks at one T cell receptor beta chain sequence and its context. Time point described: after neoadjuvant nivolumab, at surgical resection. The sample belongs to a study of neoadjuvant anti-PD-1 for oral cavity cancer. The data were produced by immunoSEQ multiplex PCR, yet TCRdb's version contains in-frame clones alone and is incomplete. The data show more than 8,500 clones, 50% to 70% seen once. The TCR comes from a person between 35 and 79 years old with oral cavity squamous cell carcinoma. The sequencing used PBMCs, collected after nivolumab (anti-PD-1) treatment.

CDR3 sequence (DNA): TGTGCCAGCAGCCCGGGGGGGTTGGAGACCCAGTACTTC. Translation: CASSPGGLETQYF. V usage is TRBV2 and J usage is TRBJ2-5; 8 nucleotides agree with TRBD2. The ends lost 6 bases at V and 5 bases at J; junction bases unmatched: 5. Germline V lookup: CDR1 SNHLY, CDR2 FYNNEI. The CDR3 extends over 13 amino acids.